This TCR beta chain was documented in a study of CD8+ T cells in alopecia areata. Overall study findings and caveats: Especially in alopecia totalis/universalis, lesional scalp showed greater clonality than normal scalp did.

The V end lost 10 bases, the J end lost 5 bases, and 18 bases lay between the germline ends. The CDR3 totals 13 residues. In germline, CDR1 is MGHDK, CDR2 SYGVNS. Note on this clone: No antigen is known for it.

T lymphocytes (CD4+ and CD8+) were sorted from PBMCs. Extraction and reverse transcription of RNA yielded cDNA as the sequencing template. Method: immunoSEQ multiplex PCR; TCRdb's copy keeps in-frame clones and lacks some. Of 120,000 to 150,000 clones listed, approximately 60% are singletons. What was sequenced was CD8+ T cells sorted from blood. This receptor was taken from a human donor in good health. The V and J genes are TRBV25-1 and TRBJ2-7, with D perhaps assigned TRBD1 or TRBD2 (7 bases each). CDR3 sequence (DNA): TGTGCCACCCAGGGGGGGAGTTCCCACGAGCAGTACTTC. Translation: CATQGGSSHEQYF.